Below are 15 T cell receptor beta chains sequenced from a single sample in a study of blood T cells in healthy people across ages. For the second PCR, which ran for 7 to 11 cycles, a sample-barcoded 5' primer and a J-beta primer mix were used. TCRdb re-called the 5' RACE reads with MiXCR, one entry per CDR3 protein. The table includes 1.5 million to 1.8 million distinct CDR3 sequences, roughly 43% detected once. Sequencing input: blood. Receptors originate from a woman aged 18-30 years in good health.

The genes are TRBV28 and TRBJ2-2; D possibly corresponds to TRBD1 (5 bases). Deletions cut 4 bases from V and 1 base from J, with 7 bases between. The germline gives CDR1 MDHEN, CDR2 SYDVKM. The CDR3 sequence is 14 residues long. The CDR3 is CASSSGQNTGELFF. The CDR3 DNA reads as TGTGCCAGCAGTTCAGGACAGAACACCGGGGAGCTGTTTTTT.

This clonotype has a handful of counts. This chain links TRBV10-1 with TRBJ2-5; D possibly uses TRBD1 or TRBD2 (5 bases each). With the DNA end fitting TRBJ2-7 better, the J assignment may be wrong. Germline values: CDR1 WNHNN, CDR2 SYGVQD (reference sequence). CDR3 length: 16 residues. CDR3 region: CASSEVPWDPDYEQYF. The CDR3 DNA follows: TGCGCCAGCAGTGAGGTGCCGTGGGACCCCGACTACGAGCAGTACTTC.

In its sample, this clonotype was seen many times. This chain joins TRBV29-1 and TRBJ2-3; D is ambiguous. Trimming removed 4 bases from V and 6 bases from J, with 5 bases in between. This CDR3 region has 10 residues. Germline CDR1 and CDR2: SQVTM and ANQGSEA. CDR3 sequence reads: CSVVEDTQYF. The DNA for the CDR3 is TGCAGCGTTGTTGAGGATACGCAGTATTTT.

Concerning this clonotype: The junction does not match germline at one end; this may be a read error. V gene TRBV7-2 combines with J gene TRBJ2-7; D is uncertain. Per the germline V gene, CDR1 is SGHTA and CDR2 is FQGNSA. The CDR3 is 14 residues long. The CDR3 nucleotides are TGTGCCAGCAGCTTAGGCCCCAACTCCTACGGGCAGTACTTC. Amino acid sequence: CASSLGPNSYGQYF.

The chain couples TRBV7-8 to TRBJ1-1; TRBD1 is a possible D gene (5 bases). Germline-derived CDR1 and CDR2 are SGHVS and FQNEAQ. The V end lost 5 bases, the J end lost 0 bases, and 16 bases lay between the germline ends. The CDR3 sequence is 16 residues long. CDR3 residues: CASSPGGGGLNTEAFF. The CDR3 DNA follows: TGTGCCAGCAGCCCAGGCGGGGGAGGCTTGAACACTGAAGCTTTCTTT.

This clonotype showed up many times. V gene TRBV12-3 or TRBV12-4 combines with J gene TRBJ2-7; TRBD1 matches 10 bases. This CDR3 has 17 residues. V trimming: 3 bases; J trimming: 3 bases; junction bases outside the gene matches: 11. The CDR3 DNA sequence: TGTGCCAGCAGTTTTAGTGGGGACAGGGGACTTTACTACGAGCAGTACTTC. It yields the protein CASSFSGDRGLYYEQYF.

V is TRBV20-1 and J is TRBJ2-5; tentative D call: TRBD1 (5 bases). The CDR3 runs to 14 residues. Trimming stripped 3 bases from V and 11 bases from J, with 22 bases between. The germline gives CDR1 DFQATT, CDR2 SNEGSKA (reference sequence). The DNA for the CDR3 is TGCAGTGCTAGTGGGCGTGGGGCTTACAATGAGCAGTACTTC. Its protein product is CSASGRGAYNEQYF.

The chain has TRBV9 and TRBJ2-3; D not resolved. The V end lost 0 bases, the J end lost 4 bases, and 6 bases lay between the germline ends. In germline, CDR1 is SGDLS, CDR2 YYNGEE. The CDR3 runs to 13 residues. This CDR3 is CASSVAWADTQYF. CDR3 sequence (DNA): TGTGCCAGCAGCGTAGCGTGGGCAGATACGCAGTATTTT.

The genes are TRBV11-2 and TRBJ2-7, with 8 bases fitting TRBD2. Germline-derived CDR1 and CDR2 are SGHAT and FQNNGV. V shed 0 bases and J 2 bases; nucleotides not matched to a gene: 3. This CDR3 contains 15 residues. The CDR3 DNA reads TGTGCCAGCAGCTTAGATGGGGGACTAGCCTACGAGCAGTACTTC. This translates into CASSLDGGLAYEQYF.

DNA of the CDR3: TGTGCCAGCCGGATTCAAAGTTGGGGGGGGGAGCAGTTCTTC. Its translation is CASRIQSWGGEQFF. The chain combines TRBV27 with TRBJ2-1, with 7 nucleotides matching TRBD2. The CDR3 totals 14 residues. With 8 bases clipped from V and 10 bases from J, the junction kept 14 bases outside the gene matches. Per the germline V gene, CDR1 is MNHEY and CDR2 is SMNVEV (reference sequence).

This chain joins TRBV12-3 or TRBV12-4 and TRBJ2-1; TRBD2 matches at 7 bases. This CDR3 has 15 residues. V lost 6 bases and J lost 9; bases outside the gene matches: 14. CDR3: CASRVGGLVGGEQFF. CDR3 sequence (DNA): TGTGCCAGCAGGGTGGGCGGACTAGTCGGTGGTGAGCAGTTCTTC.

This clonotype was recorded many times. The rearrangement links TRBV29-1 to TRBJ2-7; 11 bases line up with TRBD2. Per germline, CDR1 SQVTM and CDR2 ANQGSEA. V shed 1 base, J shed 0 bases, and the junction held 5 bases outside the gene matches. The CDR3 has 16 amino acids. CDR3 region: CSVEGGTSGASYEQYF. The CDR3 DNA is TGCAGCGTTGAAGGGGGGACTAGCGGTGCCTCCTACGAGCAGTACTTC.

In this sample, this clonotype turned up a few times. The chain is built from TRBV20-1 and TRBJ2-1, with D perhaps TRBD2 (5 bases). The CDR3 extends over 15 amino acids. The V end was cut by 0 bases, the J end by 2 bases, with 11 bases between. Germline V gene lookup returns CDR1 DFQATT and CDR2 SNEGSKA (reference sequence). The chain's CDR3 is CSARERAGPYNEQFF. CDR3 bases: TGCAGTGCTAGAGAGCGGGCCGGACCCTACAATGAGCAGTTCTTC.

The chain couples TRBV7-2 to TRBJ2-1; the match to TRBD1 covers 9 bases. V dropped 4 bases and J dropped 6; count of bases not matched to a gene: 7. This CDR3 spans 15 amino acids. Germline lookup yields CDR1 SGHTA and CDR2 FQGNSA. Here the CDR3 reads CASSSRDRVINEQFF. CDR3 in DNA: TGTGCCAGCAGCTCCCGGGACAGGGTGATCAATGAGCAGTTCTTC.

The chain's CDR3 is CASSPPLGHSSSMGGYTF. The DNA for the CDR3 is TGTGCCAGCAGCCCCCCTCTCGGACATAGTTCCTCGATGGGTGGCTACACCTTC. The chain uses TRBV9 and TRBJ1-2; D might be TRBD1 (5 bases). CDR1 is SGDLS, CDR2 YYNGEE, per germline. The CDR3 covers 18 residues. Trimming pared 4 bases from V and 7 bases from J, leaving 29 bases between. Using reference TRBV9 and TRBJ1-2 for the parts outside the CDR3, the full variable domain is DSGVTQTPKHLITATGQRVTLRCSPRSGDLSVYWYQQSLDQGLQFLIQYYNGEERAKGNILERFSAQQFPDLHSELNLSSLELGDSALYFCASSPPLGHSSSMGGYTFGSGTRLTVV.